This TCR beta chain was found in a study of control samples from healthy donors and cancer patients (dated by TCRdb to the early 2020s). Comment on this clone: It lacks a known antigen. No much larger clonotype is one base removed from it; base qualities were not supplied.

Per the germline V gene (reference sequence), LNHDA is the CDR1 and SQIVND is the CDR2. V is cut back by 1 base and J by 2 bases, with 3 bases in the junction unmatched. The CDR3 sequence holds 15 residues, the cysteine and phenylalanine included. Left in the record is the CDR3 DNA by itself, 45 bases read in frame from the first base. The library was generated by the immunoSEQ multiplex PCR assay. TCRdb's version of the immuneACCESS table is confined to in-frame rearrangements and falls short of the full clone set. An unresolved V gene accounts for under half of the shortfall where checked; the remainder is of unknown origin. This sample holds about 140,000 clones; 70% to 90% were observed only once. The ten most abundant clones make up approximately 8.6% of the sample.

Rearrangement joined TRBV19 to TRBJ2-7, and TRBD2 aligns with 9 junction nucleotides. This sequence originates from a woman aged 25 to 39 in good health. The sequenced sample consisted of blood. The CDR3 is CASSIGASGTYEQYF. The sequence in DNA is TGTGCCAGTAGTATAGGCGCTAGCGGGACCTACGAGCAGTACTTC.